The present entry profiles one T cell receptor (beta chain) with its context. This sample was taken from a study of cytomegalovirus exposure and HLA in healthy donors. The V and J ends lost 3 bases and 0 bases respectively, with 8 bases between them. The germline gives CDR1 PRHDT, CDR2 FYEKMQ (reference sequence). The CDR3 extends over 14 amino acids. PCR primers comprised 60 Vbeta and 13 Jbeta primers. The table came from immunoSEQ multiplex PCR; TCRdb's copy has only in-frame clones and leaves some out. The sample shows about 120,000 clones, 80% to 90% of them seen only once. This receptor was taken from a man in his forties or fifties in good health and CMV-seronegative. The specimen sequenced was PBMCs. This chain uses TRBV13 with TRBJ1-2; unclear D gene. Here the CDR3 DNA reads TGTGCCAGCAGCTTCGGCACAGCTAACTATGGCTACACCTTC. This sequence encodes CASSFGTANYGYTF.